The 30 T cell receptor beta chains listed next were all sequenced from one sample in a study of CD8+ T cells in alopecia areata. RNA, once extracted, was reverse transcribed into cDNA for use as the sequencing template. The assay was immunoSEQ multiplex PCR, and TCRdb's table has in-frame clones only and misses some. The repertoire holds tens of thousands of clones, with 90% to 97% as singletons. The input for sequencing was CD8+ T cells sorted from blood, taken at week 0. The receptors derive from a human donor with alopecia areata.

The CDR3 DNA reads TGTGCCACATCGAGGGGAACCTACGAGCAGTACTTC. Translated: CATSRGTYEQYF. The chain joins TRBV19 to TRBJ2-7, with D possibly being TRBD1 or TRBD2 (5 bases each). This CDR3 region has 12 residues. The V end lost 10 bases, the J end lost 2 bases, and 12 bases lay between the germline ends. The V gene's germline CDR1 is LNHDA and CDR2 SQIVND (reference sequence). Full variable domain (remainder filled in from reference TRBV19 and TRBJ2-7): DGGITQSPKYLFRKEGQNVTLSCEQNLNHDAMYWYRQDPGQGLRLIYYSQIVNDFQKGDIAEGYSVSREKKESFPLTVTSAQKNPTAFYLCATSRGTYEQYFGPGTRLTVT.

The chain links TRBV5-1 to TRBJ1-5, with D possibly being TRBD1 (5 bases). Trimming cost V 5 bases and J 5 bases, with 14 bases left between them. The CDR3 has 14 residues. The germline V gene encodes CDR1 SGHRS and CDR2 YFSETQ. CDR3: CASRLGVGDQPQHF. CDR3 coding DNA: TGCGCCAGCAGACTAGGGGTCGGCGATCAGCCCCAGCATTTT. Using reference TRBV5-1 and TRBJ1-5 for the parts outside the CDR3, the full variable domain is KAGVTQTPRYLIKTRGQQVTLSCSPISGHRSVSWYQQTPGQGLQFLFEYFSETQRNKGNFPGRFSGRQFSNSRSEMNVSTLELGDSALYLCASRLGVGDQPQHFGDGTRLSIL.

The V call is TRBV7-2, the J call TRBJ2-7; TRBD1 matches 9 bases. Germline loops: CDR1 SGHTA, CDR2 FQGNSA. The V gene end was trimmed by 5 bases and the J gene end by 0 bases; junction bases not matched to a gene: 17. The CDR3 is 19 amino acids. CDR3: CASSPNSPPGQGLSYEQYF. Here the CDR3 DNA reads TGTGCCAGCAGCCCCAACTCACCCCCGGGACAGGGCCTCTCCTACGAGCAGTACTTC.

V usage is TRBV7-9 and J usage is TRBJ2-5; the D is unclear. Germline V gives CDR1 SEHNR, CDR2 FQNEAQ (reference sequence). The length of the CDR3 is 14 residues. V dropped 5 bases and J dropped 0 bases, with 10 bases sitting between them. As DNA, the CDR3 is TGTGCCAGCAGCGTTCCGGGCCACCAAGAGACCCAGTACTTC. Translated, it gives CASSVPGHQETQYF.

The chain uses TRBV4-1 and TRBJ2-5, with 7 bases that match TRBD1. Germline CDR1 MGHRA, CDR2 YSYEKL. The length of the CDR3 is 14 residues. V lost 2 bases to trimming and J lost 1 base; unmatched junction nucleotides: 1. CDR3 protein: CASSQQGVQETQYF. CDR3 in DNA: TGCGCCAGCAGCCAACAGGGGGTCCAAGAGACCCAGTACTTC.

The CDR3 protein is CASSPPGSEQYF. The CDR3 DNA is TGTGCCAGCAGCCCCCCCGGGAGCGAGCAGTACTTC. The V and J genes are TRBV5-4 and TRBJ2-7; tentatively, D is TRBD2 (6 bases). CDR1 is SGHNT, CDR2 YYREEE, per germline (reference sequence). V dropped 4 bases and J dropped 6 bases, with 11 bases sitting between them. The CDR3 contains 12 residues.

The chain is built from TRBV5-1 and TRBJ1-1, with D possibly matching TRBD1 (5 bases). The V gene lost 5 bases and the J gene lost 1 base, with 6 bases spanning the gap. Germline CDR1 and CDR2: SGHRS and YFSETQ. The CDR3 contains 12 residues. The CDR3 spells CASRQANTEAFF. The CDR3 DNA reads TGCGCCAGCAGACAGGCGAACACTGAAGCTTTCTTT.

The V and J genes are TRBV7-2 and TRBJ1-2, with a possible D match to TRBD1 (6 bases). CDR1 is SGHTA, CDR2 FQGNSA, per germline. CDR3 length: 14 amino acids. V was cut by 6 bases and J by 1 base, with 12 bases left in between. This CDR3 reads CASSWTVNNYGYTF. The CDR3 nucleotides are TGTGCCAGCAGTTGGACAGTAAATAACTATGGCTACACCTTC.

J is TRBJ2-7 and V is TRBV6-5; D gene unclear. CDR1 and CDR2 from the germline V gene are MNHEY and SVGAGI. The V and J ends lost 8 bases and 6 bases respectively, with 20 bases between them. The CDR3 covers 14 residues. CDR3 protein: CASATNPTPLEQYF. Here the CDR3 DNA reads TGTGCCAGCGCGACGAACCCTACCCCACTCGAGCAGTACTTC.

In regard to this clone: Only one base separates this from a far larger clonotype, so it likely reflects a read error. The same CDR3 can be traced to other DNA sequences in this sample. The chain combines TRBV5-2 with TRBJ1-2; the tabulated D call, TRBD1, remains unverified against the DNA. TRBV5-2 has pseudogene status. The CDR3 spans 15 residues. DNA for the CDR3: TGTGCCAGCAGCCAAGATAGGACAGGGCAATATGGCTACACCTTC. It translates to CASSQDRTGQYGYTF.

This clone was recorded once. The chain carries TRBV4-1 and TRBJ2-7; perhaps D is TRBD1 or TRBD2 (5 bases each). This CDR3 has 16 amino acids. V was clipped by 0 bases and J by 0 bases, with 12 bases between them. CDR1 is MGHRA and CDR2 is YSYEKL in the germline V gene. The CDR3 sequence is CASSQDGAGSSYEQYF. CDR3 nucleotide sequence: TGCGCCAGCAGCCAAGATGGGGCAGGGAGCTCCTACGAGCAGTACTTC.

In its sample, this clone was seen once. This rearrangement joins TRBV9 to TRBJ1-1; no firm D call. Germline V gives CDR1 SGDLS, CDR2 YYNGEE. V was shortened by 3 bases and J by 6 bases, with 15 bases between the two germline ends. The CDR3 spans 14 residues. CDR3: CASSGPGWAAEAFF. CDR3 coding DNA: TGTGCCAGCAGCGGACCCGGGTGGGCCGCTGAAGCTTTCTTT.

This clone was found once. The gene calls are TRBV27 and TRBJ1-2; no clear D. Trimming took 5 bases from V and 3 from J, leaving 13 bases between them. CDR3 length: 14 residues. Looked up from germline, CDR1 is MNHEY and CDR2 is SMNVEV (reference sequence). This CDR3 is CASSQRHGDYGYTF. CDR3 DNA: TGTGCCAGCAGTCAAAGACACGGGGACTATGGCTACACCTTC.

This clone has only one observation. J is TRBJ2-7 and V is TRBV30; D is possibly TRBD1 (8 bases). This CDR3 is built from 13 residues. CDR1 is GTSNPN and CDR2 is SVGIG in the germline V gene (reference sequence). V was clipped by 5 bases and J by 2 bases, with 13 bases between them. CDR3 protein: CAWPTGGAYEQYF. Written as DNA, the CDR3 is TGTGCCTGGCCCACAGGGGGGGCCTACGAGCAGTACTTC.

About this clone itself: At one end the junction does not follow the germline gene, possibly because of a read error. In DNA form, the CDR3 reads TGTGCCAGCAGCTCACACCAGGGGCCCCACAGACACTTC. This gives the protein CASSSHQGPHRHF. This chain joins TRBV11-2 and TRBJ2-5; D may be TRBD1 (6 bases). From germline, CDR1 is SGHAT and CDR2 FQNNGV. This CDR3 comprises 13 residues.

J is TRBJ2-1 and V is TRBV9, with a possible D match to TRBD2 (7 bases). V was clipped by 0 bases and J by 5 bases, with 12 bases between them. The CDR3 loop spans 15 amino acids. Per germline, CDR1 SGDLS and CDR2 YYNGEE. This CDR3 reads CASSVEPGGHNEQFF. The CDR3 DNA is TGTGCCAGCAGCGTAGAACCGGGGGGCCACAATGAGCAGTTCTTC.

The genes are TRBV6-4 and TRBJ1-5, with D possibly TRBD1 on 6 matching bases. CDR1 and CDR2 from the germline V gene are MRHNA and SNTAGT. The CDR3 extends over 13 amino acids. The V and J ends lost 5 bases and 3 bases respectively, with 8 bases between them. This CDR3 is CASSTGSNQPQHF. DNA for the CDR3: TGTGCCAGCAGTACAGGGTCCAATCAGCCCCAGCATTTT.

V usage is TRBV15 and J usage is TRBJ1-5; unclear D gene. Germline CDR1 reads LNHNV; CDR2 reads YYDKDF (reference sequence). The V end was cut by 4 bases, the J end by 6 bases, with 10 bases between. This CDR3 region has 13 residues. CDR3 protein: CATSTTLSQPQHF. CDR3 DNA sequence: TGTGCCACCAGCACAACTCTCTCTCAGCCCCAGCATTTT.

The J gene is TRBJ2-5, the V gene TRBV7-2; D tentatively fits TRBD1 or TRBD2 (5 bases each). The germline CDR1 and CDR2 sequences are SGHTA and FQGNSA. CDR3 length equals 14 residues. V lost 3 bases, J lost 5 bases, and 13 bases lay in between. This chain's CDR3 is CASSFLDGAETQYF. The CDR3 coding sequence is TGTGCCAGCAGCTTCTTGGACGGGGCGGAGACCCAGTACTTC.

The count of this clone is one. The rearrangement uses TRBV15 and TRBJ2-1; a weak D match, TRBD2 (7 bases). From germline, CDR1 is LNHNV and CDR2 YYDKDF (reference sequence). V was clipped by 4 bases and J by 10 bases, with 17 bases between them. CDR3 length: 14 residues. The CDR3 loop is CATSISKRGAEQFF. The CDR3 nucleotides are TGTGCCACCAGCATAAGTAAACGGGGGGCCGAGCAGTTCTTC.

The chain is built from TRBV7-2 and TRBJ2-7, with a possible D match to TRBD2 (6 bases). CDR1 is SGHTA and CDR2 is FQGNSA in the germline V gene. The CDR3 length is 15 residues. Trimming removed 1 base from V and 0 bases from J, with 10 bases in between. CDR3 in amino acids: CASSLVRGTSYEQYF. Here the CDR3 DNA reads TGTGCCAGCAGCTTAGTGCGGGGAACCTCCTACGAGCAGTACTTC. Based on the CDR3 plus reference TRBV7-2 and TRBJ2-7, the full variable domain is GAGVSQSPSNKVTEKGKDVELRCDPISGHTALYWYRQSLGQGLEFLIYFQGNSAPDKSGLPSDRFSAERTGGSVSTLTIQRTQQEDSAVYLCASSLVRGTSYEQYFGPGTRLTVT.

This chain links TRBV2 with TRBJ2-3; TRBD1 matches at 7 bases. Trimming removed 9 bases from V and 6 bases from J; junction bases left unmatched: 6. Germline V gene sequence: CDR1 SNHLY, CDR2 FYNNEI. The CDR3 consists of 12 residues. In nucleotides, the CDR3 is TGTGCCAGACGACAGGGTGATGATACGCAGTATTTT. It translates to CARRQGDDTQYF.

V is TRBV9 and J is TRBJ2-2, with TRBD2 identical over 8 bases. The CDR3 sequence is 15 residues long. V lost 3 bases to trimming and J lost 4 bases; unmatched junction nucleotides: 5. CDR1 and CDR2 (germline): SGDLS, YYNGEE. CDR3 bases: TGTGCCAGCAGCGCCTTCACTAGCGGCACCGGGGAGCTGTTTTTT. Encoded protein: CASSAFTSGTGELFF.

This chain uses TRBV7-2 with TRBJ2-7, with D unclear. From germline, CDR1 is SGHTA and CDR2 FQGNSA. The length of the CDR3 is 12 residues. The germline V and J ends were trimmed by 3 bases and 4 bases, with 7 bases remaining between them. CDR3 nucleotide sequence: TGTGCCAGCAGCTTTTCTGGTTACGAGCAGTACTTC. Protein product: CASSFSGYEQYF.

CDR3 nucleotide sequence: TGTGCCAGCAGCGAGGGGACGGGCACTGAAGCTTTCTTT. Translation: CASSEGTGTEAFF. The V gene is TRBV5-6, the J gene TRBJ1-1, with D possibly being TRBD1 (5 bases). Germline V gene data show CDR1 as SGHDT and CDR2 as YYEEEE. The CDR3 extends over 13 amino acids. V shed 4 bases and J shed 4 bases, with 11 bases lying between them.

The V and J genes are TRBV10-3 and TRBJ2-3; 7 bases agree with TRBD1. Trimming cost V 7 bases and J 2 bases; bases outside gene matches: 6. Germline V gene sequence: CDR1 ENHRY, CDR2 SYGVKD. CDR3 length equals 14 residues. The DNA for the CDR3 is TGTGCCATCAAGGGGGACAGCCTCACAGATACGCAGTATTTT. Its translation: CAIKGDSLTDTQYF.

The chain employs TRBV4-3 and TRBJ2-5; 9 nucleotides agree with TRBD2. CDR1 is LGHNA and CDR2 is YSLEER in the germline V gene. The CDR3 spans 17 residues. V dropped 0 bases and J dropped 7; count of bases not matched to a gene: 12. The CDR3 bases are TGCGCCAGCAGCCAAGATAGCGGGGGACCTTCCCTAGGGACCCAGTACTTC. Its translation is CASSQDSGGPSLGTQYF.

The chain couples TRBV15 to TRBJ1-5; weak D call: TRBD1 (6 bases). Germline CDR1 LNHNV, CDR2 YYDKDF (reference sequence). The ends were cut back, 6 bases at V and 1 base at J, with 7 bases in the middle. This CDR3 region has 13 residues. The CDR3 protein is CATRQGSNQPQHF. For the CDR3, the DNA is TGTGCCACCAGACAGGGAAGCAATCAGCCCCAGCATTTT.

The chain combines TRBV29-1 with TRBJ2-5; 7 bases map to TRBD2. The CDR3 has 15 amino acids. Germline loops: CDR1 SQVTM, CDR2 ANQGSEA. The junction had 10 bases not matched to a gene; V was cut back by 6 bases and J by 0 bases. The chain's CDR3 is CSVVSGLRYQETQYF. DNA of the CDR3: TGCAGCGTGGTATCGGGACTACGGTACCAAGAGACCCAGTACTTC.

This clone was seen once. The chain joins TRBV19 to TRBJ1-5, with a weak D call TRBD1 (5 bases). The CDR3 contains 14 residues. Germline V gene sequence: CDR1 LNHDA, CDR2 SQIVND (reference sequence). The germline V and J ends were trimmed by 7 bases and 5 bases, with 15 bases remaining between them. CDR3 residues: CASKAPGLDQPQHF. CDR3 DNA sequence: TGTGCCAGTAAGGCCCCAGGGTTGGATCAGCCCCAGCATTTT. Full variable domain (outside the CDR3, taken from reference TRBV19 and TRBJ1-5): DGGITQSPKYLFRKEGQNVTLSCEQNLNHDAMYWYRQDPGQGLRLIYYSQIVNDFQKGDIAEGYSVSREKKESFPLTVTSAQKNPTAFYLCASKAPGLDQPQHFGDGTRLSIL.